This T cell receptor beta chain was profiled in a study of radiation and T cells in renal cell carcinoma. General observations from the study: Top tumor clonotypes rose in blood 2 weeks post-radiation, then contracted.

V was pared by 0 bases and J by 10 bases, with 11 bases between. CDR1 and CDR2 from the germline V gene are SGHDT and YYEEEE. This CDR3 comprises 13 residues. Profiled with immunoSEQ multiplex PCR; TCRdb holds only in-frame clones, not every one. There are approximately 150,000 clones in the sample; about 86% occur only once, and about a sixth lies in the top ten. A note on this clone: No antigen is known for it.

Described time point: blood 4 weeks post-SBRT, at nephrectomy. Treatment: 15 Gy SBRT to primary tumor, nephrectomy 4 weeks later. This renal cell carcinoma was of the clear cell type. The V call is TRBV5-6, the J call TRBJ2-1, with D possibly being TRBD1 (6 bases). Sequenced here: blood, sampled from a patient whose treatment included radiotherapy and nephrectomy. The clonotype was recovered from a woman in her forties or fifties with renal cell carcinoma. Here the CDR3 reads CASSLVQGEEQFF. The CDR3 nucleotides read TGTGCCAGCAGCTTGGTACAGGGCGAAGAGCAGTTCTTC.